The TCR beta chain under discussion was sequenced for a study of T cell responses to AZD1222 COVID-19 vaccine. Profiled with immunoSEQ multiplex PCR; TCRdb holds only in-frame clones, not every one. The sample lists about 110,000 clones; 80% to 95% were seen once. From germline, CDR1 is LNHNV and CDR2 YYDKDF (reference sequence). Trimming removed 3 bases at V and 5 bases at J, with 16 bases between. The length of the CDR3 is 15 residues. The study's findings and limits: White British ancestry dominated among donors, who included more females, and clonal diversity was possibly underestimated. The repertoires were collected only after the peak T cell response. Spike as a whole was targeted by vaccine-associated CD4 TCRs, dominant at 160-218 and 743-854.

Concerning this clone itself: What it binds is unknown.

J is TRBJ1-1 and V is TRBV15, with D uncertain. The TCR was taken from an adult who received the AZD1222 COVID-19 vaccine. Sequencing used peripheral blood, obtained 28 days after the second AZD1222 dose. Here the CDR3 DNA reads TGTGCCACCAGCAGGCAATACGGAGGAGGGACTGAAGCTTTCTTT. Translated, it gives CATSRQYGGGTEAFF.